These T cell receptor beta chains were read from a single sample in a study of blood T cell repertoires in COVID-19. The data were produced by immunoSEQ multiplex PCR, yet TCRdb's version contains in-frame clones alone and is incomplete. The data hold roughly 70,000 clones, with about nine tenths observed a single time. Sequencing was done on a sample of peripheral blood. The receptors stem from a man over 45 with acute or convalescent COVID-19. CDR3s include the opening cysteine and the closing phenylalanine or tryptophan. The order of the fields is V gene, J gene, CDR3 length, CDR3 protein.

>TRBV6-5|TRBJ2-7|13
CASTGQGAKEQYF
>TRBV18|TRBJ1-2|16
CASSPPAPQGSYGYTF
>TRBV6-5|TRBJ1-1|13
CASRRGSGTEAFF
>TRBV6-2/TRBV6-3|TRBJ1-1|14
CASSYVGGNTEAFF
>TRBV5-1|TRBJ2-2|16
CASSFEVPTGTGELFF
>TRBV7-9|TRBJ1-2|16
CASSPPGTAVNYGYTF
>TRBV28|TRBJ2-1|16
CASSSQGKVILNEQFF
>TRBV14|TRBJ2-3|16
CASSQVTSGVPDTQYF
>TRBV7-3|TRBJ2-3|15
CASSAWDRGADTQYF
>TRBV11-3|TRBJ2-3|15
CASSRRGGNTDTQYF
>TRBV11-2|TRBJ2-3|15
CASSLASTPTDTQYF
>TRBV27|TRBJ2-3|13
CASSFGSGKGQYF
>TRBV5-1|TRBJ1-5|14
CASSPGQSNQPQHF
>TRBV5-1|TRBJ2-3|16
CASSLEGGTAPYTQYF
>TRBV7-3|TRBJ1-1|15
CASSLRTGGRAEAFF
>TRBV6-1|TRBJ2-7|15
CASRAGGRTYYEQYF
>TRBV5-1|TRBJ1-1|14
CASSSGTANTEAFF
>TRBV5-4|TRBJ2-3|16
CASSPEWRGGTDTQYF
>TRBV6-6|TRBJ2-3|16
CASSTRTSGGWDTQYF
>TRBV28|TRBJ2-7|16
CASTTPTSGSLGEQYF
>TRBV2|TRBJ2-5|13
CASSVRQEGGQYF
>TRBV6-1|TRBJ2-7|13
CASSEAGPYEQYF
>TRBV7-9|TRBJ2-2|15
CASSLAAINTGELFF
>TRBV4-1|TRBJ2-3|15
CASSQDRQGRDTQYF
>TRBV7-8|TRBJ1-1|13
CASSYGQGSGAFF
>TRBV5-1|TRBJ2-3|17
CASSRAGRGGGTDTQYF
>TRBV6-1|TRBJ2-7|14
CASSEGGGSHEQYF
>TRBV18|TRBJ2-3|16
CASSPLFPSSADTQYF
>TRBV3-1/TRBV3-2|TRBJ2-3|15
CASSPGLTSTDTQYF
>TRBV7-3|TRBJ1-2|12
CASSSGQPRYTF
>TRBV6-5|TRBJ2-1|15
CASSYFGQGGGEQFF
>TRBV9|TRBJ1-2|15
CASSVAAGGNYGYTF
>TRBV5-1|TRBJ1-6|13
CASSLDVNSPLHF
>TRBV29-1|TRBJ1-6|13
CSVGQNRNSPLHF
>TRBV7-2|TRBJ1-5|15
CASSLSGVGNQPQHF
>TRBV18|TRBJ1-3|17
CASSPYAGARTGNTIYF
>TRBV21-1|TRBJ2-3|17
CASSSSGLAKSTDTQYF
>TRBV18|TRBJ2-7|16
CASSPKKGSGGVEQYF
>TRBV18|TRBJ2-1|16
CASSPQAAQGYNEQFF
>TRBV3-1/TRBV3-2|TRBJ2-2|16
CASSQGYGVDTGELFF
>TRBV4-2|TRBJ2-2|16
CASSLGTGAGTGELFF
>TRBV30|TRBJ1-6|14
CAWSDPGRNSPLHF
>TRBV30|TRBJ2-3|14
CAWSLGSGTDTQYF